In this sample, the clone carrying this T cell receptor beta chain turned up many times. The antigen is unknown. Joint extraction of RNA and DNA used 20-30 mg of bulk tissue that was unsorted. Patients had chronic HBV infection and were treatment-naive. The record originates from a study of tumor-infiltrating lymphocytes in primary liver carcinoma. Study information: These were node-negative, non-metastatic T1-T3 tumors of roughly 4 to 11 cm. Study outcomes and limitations: Relative to tumor region pairs, the tumor-adjacent and tumor-blood pairs showed overlap that was lower. Significantly larger top-250-clone fractions were found in tumors than in blood (p = 0.039).

A constant-region primer primed TCR beta cDNA synthesis from 450 to 550 ng of total RNA. Library construction for TCR beta comprised three nested multiplex PCR rounds performed with slightly modified ARM-PCR. TRBV1-TRBV30 forward primers paired with a C-beta reverse primer were used in the first two PCR rounds, which ran approximately 10 cycles each. Via MiXCR, TCRdb re-called the multiplex PCR reads, giving one row per CDR3 protein. The repertoire has around 70,000 distinct CDR3 sequences, roughly two thirds of them found once; the top ten carry roughly 25%. The CDR3 sequence is 14 residues long. Germline loops: CDR1 MNHEY, CDR2 SVGAGI. V was shortened by 6 bases and J by 6 bases, with 15 bases between the two germline ends.

The sample was liver tumor tissue from sampling region 4. Subset described: tumor region T4, right-lateral pole. The rearrangement joins TRBV6-5 to TRBJ2-1; D may be TRBD2 (5 bases). The receptor was derived from a middle-aged man with primary liver carcinoma and hepatitis B virus infection. Here the CDR3 reads CASSRELLLNEQFF. In DNA, the CDR3 is TGTGCCAGCAGCCGGGAACTCTTGCTCAATGAGCAGTTCTTC.